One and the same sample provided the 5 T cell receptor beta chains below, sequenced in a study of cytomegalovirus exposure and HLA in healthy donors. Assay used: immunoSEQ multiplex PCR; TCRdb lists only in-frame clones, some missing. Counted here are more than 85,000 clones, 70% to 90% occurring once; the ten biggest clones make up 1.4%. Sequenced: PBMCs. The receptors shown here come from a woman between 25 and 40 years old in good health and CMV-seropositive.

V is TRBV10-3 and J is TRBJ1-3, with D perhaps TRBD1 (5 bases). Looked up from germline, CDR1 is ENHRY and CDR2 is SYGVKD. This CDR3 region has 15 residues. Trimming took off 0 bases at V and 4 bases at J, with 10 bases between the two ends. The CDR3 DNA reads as TGTGCCATCAGTGAGTCCCAGGGCCAGGGAAACACCATATATTTT. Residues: CAISESQGQGNTIYF.

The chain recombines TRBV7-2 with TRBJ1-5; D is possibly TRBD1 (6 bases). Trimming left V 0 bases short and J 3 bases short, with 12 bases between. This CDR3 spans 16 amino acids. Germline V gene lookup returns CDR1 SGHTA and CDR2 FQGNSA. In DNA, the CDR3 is TGTGCCAGCAGCTTAGCGAGGGGGAGAGACAATCAGCCCCAGCATTTT. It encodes CASSLARGRDNQPQHF.

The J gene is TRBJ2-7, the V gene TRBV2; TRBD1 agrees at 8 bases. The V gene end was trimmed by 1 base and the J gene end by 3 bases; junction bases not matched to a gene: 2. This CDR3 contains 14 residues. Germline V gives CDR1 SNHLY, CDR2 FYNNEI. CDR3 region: CASSEGRGLYEQYF. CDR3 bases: TGTGCCAGCAGTGAAGGCAGGGGGCTCTACGAGCAGTACTTC. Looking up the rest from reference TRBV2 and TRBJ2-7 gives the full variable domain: EPEVTQTPSHQVTQMGQEVILRCVPISNHLYFYWYRQILGQKVEFLVSFYNNEISEKSEIFDDQFSVERPDGSNFTLKIRSTKLEDSAMYFCASSEGRGLYEQYFGPGTRLTVT.

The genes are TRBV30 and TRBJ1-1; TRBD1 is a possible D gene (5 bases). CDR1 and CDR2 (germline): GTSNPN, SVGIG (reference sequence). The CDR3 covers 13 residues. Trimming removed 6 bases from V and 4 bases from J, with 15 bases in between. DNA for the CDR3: TGTGCCTGTCAAGAAGGGGCAGGCACTGAAGCTTTCTTT. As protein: CACQEGAGTEAFF.

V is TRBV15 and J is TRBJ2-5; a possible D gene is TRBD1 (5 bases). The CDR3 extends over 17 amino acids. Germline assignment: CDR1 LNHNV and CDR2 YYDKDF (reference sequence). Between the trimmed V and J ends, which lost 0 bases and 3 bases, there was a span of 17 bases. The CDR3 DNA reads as TGTGCCACCAGCAGAGATTCGGCAGGGATTCAGAAAGAGACCCAGTACTTC. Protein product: CATSRDSAGIQKETQYF.